These 3 T cell receptor beta chains were sequenced from one sample in a study of blood T cell repertoires in COVID-19. Data came from immunoSEQ multiplex PCR; TCRdb stores just in-frame clones and leaves some out. The sample holds around 75,000 clones, around 89% seen once. The sample comprised peripheral blood. The receptors come from a human donor in a cohort sampled during active COVID-19.

By sample share, this clone is medium-sized (0.01 to 0.1%). The V and J genes are TRBV11-3 and TRBJ2-2; the match to TRBD1 covers 8 bases. The CDR3 is 13 residues long. With V trimmed by 5 bases and J by 9 bases, 5 bases remained unmatched. Germline V gives CDR1 SGHNT, CDR2 YENEEA. CDR3 nucleotides: TGTGCCAGCAGCCCGGACAGGGAGCGGGAGCTGTTTTTT. Protein sequence: CASSPDRERELFF. The entire variable domain, with the rest obtained from reference TRBV11-3 and TRBJ2-2, is as follows: EAGVVQSPRYKIIEKKQPVAFWCNPISGHNTLYWYLQNLGQGPELLIRYENEEAVDDSQLPKDRFSAERLKGVDSTLKIQPAELGDSAVYLCASSPDRERELFFGEGSRLTVL.

The V call is TRBV3-1 (or the pseudogene TRBV3-2), the J call TRBJ2-1; the match to TRBD2 covers 13 bases. V dropped 4 bases and J dropped 13; count of bases not matched to a gene: 7. The CDR3 runs 14 residues. From germline, CDR1 is LGHDT and CDR2 YNNKEL (reference sequence). The CDR3 DNA sequence: TGTGCCAGCAGCCTCCAGGGACTAGCGGGGAAACAGTTCTTC. Encoded protein: CASSLQGLAGKQFF.

The chain joins TRBV5-6 to TRBJ1-2; 7 nucleotides line up with TRBD1. The V segment lost 3 bases and the J segment 5 bases; nucleotides outside the gene matches: 16. The CDR3 length is 17 residues. CDR1 is SGHDT, CDR2 YYEEEE, per germline. For the CDR3, the DNA is TGTGCCAGCAGCTCCCGGCACCCAGGGGGTGTTAGGTATGGCTACACCTTC. Translation gives CASSSRHPGGVRYGYTF.